This TCR beta chain derives from a study of T-cell reconstitution after alpha-beta-depleted transplantation in children. This clonotype showed up just a few times. A library of TCRbeta sequences, prepared with unique molecular identifiers, was generated. TCRdb independently ran MiXCR on the PCR reads; one entry per CDR3 protein. The data hold some 200,000 distinct CDR3 sequences, with approximately 9.5% observed a single time. Per the germline V gene, CDR1 is SGHRS and CDR2 is YFSETQ. V lost 0 bases and J lost 3, with 9 bases in between. The CDR3 is 15 residues long. This sequence joins TRBV5-1 and TRBJ2-2; D assignment may be TRBD1 or TRBD2 (5 bases each). The clonotype was recovered from a human donor who donated a stem cell graft to a child with acute lymphoblastic leukemia. The sample consisted of PBMCs from the stem cell graft donor, taken from the stem cell graft. CDR3 region: CASSLAGADTGELFF. The CDR3 bases are TGCGCCAGCAGCTTGGCCGGGGCGGACACCGGGGAGCTGTTTTTT. The whole variable domain, filled in from reference TRBV5-1 and TRBJ2-2, reads KAGVTQTPRYLIKTRGQQVTLSCSPISGHRSVSWYQQTPGQGLQFLFEYFSETQRNKGNFPGRFSGRQFSNSRSEMNVSTLELGDSALYLCASSLAGADTGELFFGEGSRLTVL.